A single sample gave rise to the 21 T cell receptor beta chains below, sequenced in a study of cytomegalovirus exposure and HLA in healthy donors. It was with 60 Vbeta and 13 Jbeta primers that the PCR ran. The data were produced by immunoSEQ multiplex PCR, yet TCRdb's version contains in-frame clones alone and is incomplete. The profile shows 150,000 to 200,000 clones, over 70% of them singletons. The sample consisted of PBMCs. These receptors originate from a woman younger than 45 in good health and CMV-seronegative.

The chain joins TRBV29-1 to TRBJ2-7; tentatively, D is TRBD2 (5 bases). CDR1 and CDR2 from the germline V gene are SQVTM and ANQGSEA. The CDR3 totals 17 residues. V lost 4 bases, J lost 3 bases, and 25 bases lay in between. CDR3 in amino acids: CSVARAGMFSNYYEQYF. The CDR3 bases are TGCAGCGTTGCCCGGGCCGGGATGTTTTCCAACTACTACGAGCAGTACTTC.

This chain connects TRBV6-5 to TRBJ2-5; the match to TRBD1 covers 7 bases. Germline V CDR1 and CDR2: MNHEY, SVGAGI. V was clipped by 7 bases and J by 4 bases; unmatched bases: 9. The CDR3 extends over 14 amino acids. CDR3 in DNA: TGTGCCAGCACACCGACAGGGTCGAGAGAGACCCAGTACTTC. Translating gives CASTPTGSRETQYF.

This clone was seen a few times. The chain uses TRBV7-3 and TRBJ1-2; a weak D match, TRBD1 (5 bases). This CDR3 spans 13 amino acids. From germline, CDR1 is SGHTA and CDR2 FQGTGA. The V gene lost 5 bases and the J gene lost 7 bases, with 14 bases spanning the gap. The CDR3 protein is CASSARKGSGYTF. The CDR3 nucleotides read TGTGCCAGCAGCGCACGCAAGGGGTCTGGCTACACCTTC.

The CDR3 DNA sequence: TGCGCCAGCAGCCAAAGACTAGCGGGGGTGACTCCCGAGGACAATGAGCAGTTCTTC. Protein sequence: CASSQRLAGVTPEDNEQFF. The rearrangement uses TRBV4-1 and TRBJ2-1; 12 nucleotides align to TRBD2. The CDR3 is 19 amino acids. The J segment lost 5 bases and the V segment lost 2 bases, leaving 13 bases of the junction unmatched. Germline V gene lookup returns CDR1 MGHRA and CDR2 YSYEKL.

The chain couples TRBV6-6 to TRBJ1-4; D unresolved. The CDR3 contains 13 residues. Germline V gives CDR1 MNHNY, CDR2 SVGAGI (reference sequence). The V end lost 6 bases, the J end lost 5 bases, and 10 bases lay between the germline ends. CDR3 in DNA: TGTGCCAGCAGACAGTTACCCAATGAAAAACTGTTTTTT. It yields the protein CASRQLPNEKLFF.

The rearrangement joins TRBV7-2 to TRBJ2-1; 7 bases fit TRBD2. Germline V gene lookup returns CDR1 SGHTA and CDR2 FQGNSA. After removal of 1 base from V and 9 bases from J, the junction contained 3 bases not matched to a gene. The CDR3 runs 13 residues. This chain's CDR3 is CASSLDPGGEQFF. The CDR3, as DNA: TGTGCCAGCAGCTTAGACCCGGGGGGTGAGCAGTTCTTC.

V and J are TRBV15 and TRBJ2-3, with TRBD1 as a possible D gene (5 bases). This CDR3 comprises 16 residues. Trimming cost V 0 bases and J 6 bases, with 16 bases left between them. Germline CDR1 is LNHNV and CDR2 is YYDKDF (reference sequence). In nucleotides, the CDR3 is TGTGCCACCAGCAGAGATCTAAAGGGGTTTGGGGATACGCAGTATTTT. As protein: CATSRDLKGFGDTQYF.

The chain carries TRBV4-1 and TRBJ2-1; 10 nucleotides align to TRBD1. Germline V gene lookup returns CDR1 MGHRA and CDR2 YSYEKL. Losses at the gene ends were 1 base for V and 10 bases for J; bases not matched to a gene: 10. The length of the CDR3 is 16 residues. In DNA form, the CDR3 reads TGCGCCAGCAGCCAAGTGGGAGACAGGGGGCGCGGGGAGCAGTTCTTC. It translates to CASSQVGDRGRGEQFF.

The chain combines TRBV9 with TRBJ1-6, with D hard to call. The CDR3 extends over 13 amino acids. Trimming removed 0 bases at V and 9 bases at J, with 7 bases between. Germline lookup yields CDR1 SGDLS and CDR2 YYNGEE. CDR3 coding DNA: TGTGCCAGCAGCGTAGGAGGAGCTTCACCCCTCCACTTT. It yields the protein CASSVGGASPLHF. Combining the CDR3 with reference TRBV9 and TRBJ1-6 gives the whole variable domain DSGVTQTPKHLITATGQRVTLRCSPRSGDLSVYWYQQSLDQGLQFLIQYYNGEERAKGNILERFSAQQFPDLHSELNLSSLELGDSALYFCASSVGGASPLHFGNGTRLTVT.

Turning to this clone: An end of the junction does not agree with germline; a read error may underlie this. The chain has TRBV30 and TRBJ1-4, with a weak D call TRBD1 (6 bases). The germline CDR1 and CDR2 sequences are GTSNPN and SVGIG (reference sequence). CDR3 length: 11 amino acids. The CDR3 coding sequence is TGTGCCTGGAGTTTTGGGGGCTTAAGCAAATTT. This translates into CAWSFGGLSKF.

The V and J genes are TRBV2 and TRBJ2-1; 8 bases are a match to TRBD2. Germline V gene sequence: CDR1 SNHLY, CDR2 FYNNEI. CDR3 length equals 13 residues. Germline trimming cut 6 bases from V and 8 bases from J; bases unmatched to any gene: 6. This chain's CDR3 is CASRPGGGYEQFF. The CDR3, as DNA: TGTGCCAGCAGACCAGGCGGGGGGTATGAGCAGTTCTTC. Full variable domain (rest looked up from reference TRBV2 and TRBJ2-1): EPEVTQTPSHQVTQMGQEVILRCVPISNHLYFYWYRQILGQKVEFLVSFYNNEISEKSEIFDDQFSVERPDGSNFTLKIRSTKLEDSAMYFCASRPGGGYEQFFGPGTRLTVL.

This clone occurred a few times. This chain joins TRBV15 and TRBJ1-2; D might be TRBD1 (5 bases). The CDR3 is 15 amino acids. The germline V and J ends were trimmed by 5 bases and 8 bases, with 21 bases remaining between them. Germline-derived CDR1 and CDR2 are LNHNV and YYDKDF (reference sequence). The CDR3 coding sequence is TGTGCCACCAGCCCGCGGGGCCTATGGCCTACGGGCTACACCTTC. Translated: CATSPRGLWPTGYTF. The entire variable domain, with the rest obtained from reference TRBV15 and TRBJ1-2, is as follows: DAMVIQNPRYQVTQFGKPVTLSCSQTLNHNVMYWYQQKSSQAPKLLFHYYDKDFNNEADTPDNFQSRRPNTSFCFLDIRSPGLGDTAMYLCATSPRGLWPTGYTFGSGTRLTVV.

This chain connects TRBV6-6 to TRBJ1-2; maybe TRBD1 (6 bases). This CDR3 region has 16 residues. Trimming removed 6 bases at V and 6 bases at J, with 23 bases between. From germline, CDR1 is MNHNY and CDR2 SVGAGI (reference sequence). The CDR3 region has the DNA TGTGCCAGCAGCCGAGCGATAGGTGGGGACATTAATGGCTACACCTTC. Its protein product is CASSRAIGGDINGYTF.

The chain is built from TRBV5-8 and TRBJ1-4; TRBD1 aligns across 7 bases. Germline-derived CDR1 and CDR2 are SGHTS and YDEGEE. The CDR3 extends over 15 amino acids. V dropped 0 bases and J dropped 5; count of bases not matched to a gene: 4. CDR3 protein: CASSLGGTVNEKLFF. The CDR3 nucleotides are TGTGCCAGCAGCTTGGGGGGGACAGTCAATGAAAAACTGTTTTTT.

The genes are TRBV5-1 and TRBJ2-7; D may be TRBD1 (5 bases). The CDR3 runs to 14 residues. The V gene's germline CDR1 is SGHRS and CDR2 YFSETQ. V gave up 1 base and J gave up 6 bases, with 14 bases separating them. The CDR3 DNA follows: TGCGCCAGCAGCTTGTGGGGCCCCCATGCCGAGCAGTACTTC. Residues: CASSLWGPHAEQYF.

CDR3 DNA sequence: TGTGCCACCAGCAGAGAAACAGGGAAAACTAATGAAAAACTGTTTTTT. Amino acids: CATSRETGKTNEKLFF. The chain joins TRBV15 to TRBJ1-4; D might be TRBD1 (6 bases). The CDR3 totals 16 residues. Germline lookup yields CDR1 LNHNV and CDR2 YYDKDF (reference sequence). V lost 0 bases to trimming and J lost 1 base, with 9 bases between them.

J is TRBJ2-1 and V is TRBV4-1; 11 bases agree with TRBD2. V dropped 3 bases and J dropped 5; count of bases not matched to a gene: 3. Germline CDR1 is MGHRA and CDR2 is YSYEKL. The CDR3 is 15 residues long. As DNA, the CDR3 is TGCGCCAGCAGCCACCCGGGACTAGCGGACAATGAGCAGTTCTTC. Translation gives CASSHPGLADNEQFF.

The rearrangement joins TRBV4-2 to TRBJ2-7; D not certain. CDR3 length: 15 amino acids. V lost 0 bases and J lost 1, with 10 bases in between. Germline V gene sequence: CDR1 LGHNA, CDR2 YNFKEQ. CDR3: CASSQDRRGSYEQYF. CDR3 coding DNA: TGTGCCAGCAGCCAAGATCGGCGCGGATCCTACGAGCAGTACTTC.

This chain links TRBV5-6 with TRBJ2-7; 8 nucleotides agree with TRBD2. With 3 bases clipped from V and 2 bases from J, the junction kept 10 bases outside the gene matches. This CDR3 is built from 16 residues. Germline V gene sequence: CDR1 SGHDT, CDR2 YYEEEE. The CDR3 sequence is CASSSLTAGVAYEQYF. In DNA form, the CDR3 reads TGTGCCAGCAGCTCGCTGACAGCGGGGGTTGCCTACGAGCAGTACTTC.

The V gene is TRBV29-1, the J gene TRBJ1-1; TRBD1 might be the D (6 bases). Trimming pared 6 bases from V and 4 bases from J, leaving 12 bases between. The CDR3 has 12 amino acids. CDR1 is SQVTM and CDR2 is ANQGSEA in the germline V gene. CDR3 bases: TGCAGCGTCGTTGAAGGGGGCACTGAAGCTTTCTTT. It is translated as CSVVEGGTEAFF.

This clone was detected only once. CDR3 loop: CASSGVTTSTDTQYF. The CDR3 bases are TGTGCCAGCAGTGGTGTGACAACTAGCACAGATACGCAGTATTTT. This sequence joins TRBV2 and TRBJ2-3, with D hard to call. Trimming stripped 4 bases from V and 0 bases from J, with 11 bases between. CDR1 is SNHLY, CDR2 FYNNEI, per germline. The CDR3 loop spans 15 amino acids.